This T cell receptor (beta chain) came from a study of CD8+CD57+ T cells in acquired aplastic anemia (dated by TCRdb to about 2018). General notes on the study: DNA extracted from sorted CD4+ and CD8+ cells had a mean of about 3.3 ug, with a range of roughly 0.19 to 27.4 ug. Healthy donor samples averaged about 9.9 million reads for CD4+ and under 14 million for CD8+ cells.

General study outcomes and caveats: CD8+ Simpson's diversity did not differ significantly between patients and healthy controls (P=0.060). Although 25 to 30 CD8+ CDR3 sequences were shared by patients and controls, these sequences appeared highly expressed in patients and within the immunodominant clones of patients.

Genomic DNA served as template for TCR beta VDJ combination and CDR3 sequence profiling. An Illumina HiSeq 2000 was the platform used for TCR repertoire sequencing. In the authors' own workflow: TRBV/TRBJ rearrangement plots, CDR3 size and DJ length profiles, and Simpson's diversity index were used to assess repertoires. The immunodominant clone was defined as the most abundant DNA sequence in deep sequencing data. CDR3 amino acid sequences were screened for sharing across subjects and were compared with published repertoires and the VDJdb database. The public reads were reprocessed in TCRdb via fastp at Q25 and MiXCR, keeping in-frame beta chains. Rows are combined by CDR3 protein, so each entry shows the most common genes and DNA. TCRdb's processing, not the study's, gives the V and J calls here. This sample comprises about 110,000 distinct CDR3 sequences, around 49% of them detected only once. The ten largest clones represent roughly 34% of the sample.

This clonotype appeared many times. Its antigen is currently not known. Base qualities are missing; no much larger clone stands one base away. From the cysteine through the phenylalanine, the CDR3 covers 13 amino acids. Only the CDR3 DNA stays, 39 bases, in frame from base 1. From the germline V gene (reference sequence), CDR1 is DFQATT and CDR2 is SNEGSKA. Trimming removed 3 bases from V and 4 bases from J, leaving 12 bases between the germline ends. In the study, sorted CD4+ and CD8+ blood T cells from patients with severe aplastic anemia and from healthy subjects underwent deep sequencing of TCR repertoires. Ficoll-Paque density gradient centrifugation was used to isolate peripheral blood mononuclear cells. Before DNA extraction, CD4+ and CD8+ T cells were sorted by FACS or by magnetic beads.

The sample consisted of sorted CD4+, CD8+, or CD8+CD57+ T cells (not recorded which) from PBMCs. The V gene is TRBV20-1 and the J gene is TRBJ1-1; a tentative D match to TRBD1 spans 5 bases. This sequence was found in a human donor in good health, serving as a control. This receptor carries the CDR3 CSASLGPSTEAFF. In nucleotide form, the sequence is TGCAGTGCTAGTTTGGGACCGAGCACTGAAGCTTTCTTT.